This T cell receptor beta chain was captured in a study of shared clonotypes between healthy human individuals. General study results and limits: Unshared clonotypes carried lower generation probabilities than those common to all four donors.

Clones were read by immunoSEQ multiplex PCR, and TCRdb kept only the in-frame ones, dropping some. The sample carries more than 1 million clones, 75% to 85% recorded once. The CD4+ fraction was divided into a CD45RA+ naive subset and a CD45RA-negative memory subset. The V gene end was trimmed by 5 bases and the J gene end by 0 bases; junction bases not matched to a gene: 10. This CDR3 comprises 16 residues. In germline, CDR1 is LNHDA, CDR2 SQIVND (reference sequence). In regard to this clone: What it recognizes is unknown.

The gene calls are TRBV19 and TRBJ2-7; 7 bases match TRBD1. The sample was memory CD4+ T cells from PBMCs. As for subset: CD45RA-negative fraction. This clonotype originated in a man younger than 35 in good health. Some clones in this sample may be carry-over from other donors' samples. This CDR3 reads CASSPVYRGSSYEQYF. In DNA form, the CDR3 reads TGTGCCAGTAGTCCAGTGTACAGGGGAAGCTCCTACGAGCAGTACTTC.